This section outlines one T cell receptor (beta chain) sequence together with its context. Original data processing: Amplification of reference gene primers was used by the study to estimate nucleated cell counts. Data came from immunoSEQ multiplex PCR; TCRdb stores just in-frame clones and leaves some out. Clone size and the V and J calls come from that table; the DNA yielded D and trimming. The table has about 280,000 clones, roughly 90% seen once. This sample stems from a study of blood T cell repertoires in COVID-19. CDR1 and CDR2 (germline): MNHEY, SVGAGI. There are 14 residues in the CDR3. V was clipped by 5 bases and J by 7 bases, with 17 bases between them.

Sequencing used peripheral blood. The sequence was obtained from a man aged 50 or older with acute or convalescent COVID-19. The chain carries TRBV6-5 and TRBJ1-1, with a tentative D call TRBD1 (6 bases). CDR3 bases: TGTGCCAGCAGTCGGACAGCTTCCTACGTTGAAGCTTTCTTT. The encoded protein is CASSRTASYVEAFF.